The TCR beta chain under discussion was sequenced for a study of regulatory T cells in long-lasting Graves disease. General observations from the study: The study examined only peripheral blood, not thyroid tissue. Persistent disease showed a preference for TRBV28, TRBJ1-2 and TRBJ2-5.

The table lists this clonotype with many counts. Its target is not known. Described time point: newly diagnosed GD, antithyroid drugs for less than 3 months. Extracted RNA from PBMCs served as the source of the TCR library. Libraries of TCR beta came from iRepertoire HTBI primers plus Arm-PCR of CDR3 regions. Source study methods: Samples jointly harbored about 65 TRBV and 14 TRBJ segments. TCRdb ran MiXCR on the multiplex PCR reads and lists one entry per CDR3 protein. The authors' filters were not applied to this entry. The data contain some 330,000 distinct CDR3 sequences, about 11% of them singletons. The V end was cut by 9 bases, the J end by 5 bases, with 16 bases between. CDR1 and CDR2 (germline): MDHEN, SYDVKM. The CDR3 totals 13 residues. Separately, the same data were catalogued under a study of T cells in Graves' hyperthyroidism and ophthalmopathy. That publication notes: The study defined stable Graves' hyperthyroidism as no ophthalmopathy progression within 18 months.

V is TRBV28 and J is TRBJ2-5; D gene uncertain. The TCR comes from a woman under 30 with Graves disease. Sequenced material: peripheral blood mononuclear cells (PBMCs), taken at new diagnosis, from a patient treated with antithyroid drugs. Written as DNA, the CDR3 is TGTGCCAGTGGAGAGGTGGCTATCGAGACCCAGTACTTC. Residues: CASGEVAIETQYF.